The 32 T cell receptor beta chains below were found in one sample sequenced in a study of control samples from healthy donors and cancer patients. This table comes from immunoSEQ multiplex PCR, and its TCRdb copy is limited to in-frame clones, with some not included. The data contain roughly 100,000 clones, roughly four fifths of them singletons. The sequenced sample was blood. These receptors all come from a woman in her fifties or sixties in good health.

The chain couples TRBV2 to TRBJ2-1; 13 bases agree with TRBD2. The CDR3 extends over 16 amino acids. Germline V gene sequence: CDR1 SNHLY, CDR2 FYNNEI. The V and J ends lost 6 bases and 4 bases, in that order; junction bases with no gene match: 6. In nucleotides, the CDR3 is TGTGCCAGCAGGGAACTAGCGGGAGGGTCTTACAATGAGCAGTTCTTC. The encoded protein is CASRELAGGSYNEQFF.

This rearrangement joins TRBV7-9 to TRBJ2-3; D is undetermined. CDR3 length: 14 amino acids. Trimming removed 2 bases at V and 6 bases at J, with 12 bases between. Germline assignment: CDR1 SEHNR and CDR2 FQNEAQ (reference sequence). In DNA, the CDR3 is TGTGCCAGCAGCTTAAGCGTCGTGGGGGATACGCAGTATTTT. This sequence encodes CASSLSVVGDTQYF.

The CDR3 coding sequence is TGTGCCAGCAGCTTATCTGGGACAGCTTACGAGCAGTACTTC. Its translation is CASSLSGTAYEQYF. The chain has TRBV11-2 and TRBJ2-7; 7 bases match TRBD1. This CDR3 is built from 14 residues. The germline V gene has CDR1 SGHAT and CDR2 FQNNGV. V trimming: 2 bases; J trimming: 4 bases; junction bases outside the gene matches: 5.

Here the CDR3 reads CASRTQQGQGETPLHF. Here the CDR3 DNA reads TGTGCCAGCAGAACGCAACAGGGGCAGGGTGAGACACCCCTCCACTTT. V usage is TRBV27 and J usage is TRBJ1-6; 7 bases agree with TRBD1. CDR1 MNHEY and CDR2 SMNVEV come from the germline V gene (reference sequence). The CDR3 runs 16 residues. The V segment lost 6 bases and the J segment 11 bases; nucleotides outside the gene matches: 16.

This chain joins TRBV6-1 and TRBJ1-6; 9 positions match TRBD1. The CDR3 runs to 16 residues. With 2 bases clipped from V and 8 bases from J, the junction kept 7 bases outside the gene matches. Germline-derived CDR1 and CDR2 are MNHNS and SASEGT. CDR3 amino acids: CASSEPPGTGYSPLHF. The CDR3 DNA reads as TGTGCCAGCAGTGAACCCCCCGGGACAGGGTATTCACCCCTCCACTTT.

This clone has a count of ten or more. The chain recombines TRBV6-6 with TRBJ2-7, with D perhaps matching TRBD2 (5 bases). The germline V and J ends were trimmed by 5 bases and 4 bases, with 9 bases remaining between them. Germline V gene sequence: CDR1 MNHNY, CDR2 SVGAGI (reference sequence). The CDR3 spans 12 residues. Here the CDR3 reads CASSTTTYEQYF. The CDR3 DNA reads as TGTGCCAGCAGTACGACTACATACGAGCAGTACTTC.

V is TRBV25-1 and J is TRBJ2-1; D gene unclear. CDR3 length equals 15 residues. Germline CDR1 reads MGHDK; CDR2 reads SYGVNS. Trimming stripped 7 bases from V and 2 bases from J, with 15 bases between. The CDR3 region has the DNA TGTGCCAGCACGGCTCGAGTTAATCCCTACAATGAGCAGTTCTTC. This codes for CASTARVNPYNEQFF.

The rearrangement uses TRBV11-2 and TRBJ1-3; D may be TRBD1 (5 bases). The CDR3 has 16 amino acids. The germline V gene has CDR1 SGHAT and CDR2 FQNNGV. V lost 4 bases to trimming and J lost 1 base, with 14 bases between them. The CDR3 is CASSSPRGPSGNTIYF. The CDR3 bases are TGTGCCAGCAGCTCCCCCCGGGGACCGTCTGGAAACACCATATATTTT.

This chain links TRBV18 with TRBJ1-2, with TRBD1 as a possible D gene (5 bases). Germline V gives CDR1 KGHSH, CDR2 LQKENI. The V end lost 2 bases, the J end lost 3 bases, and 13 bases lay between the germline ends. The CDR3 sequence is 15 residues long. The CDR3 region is CASSPVQGADYGYTF. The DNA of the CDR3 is TGTGCCAGCTCACCAGTCCAGGGAGCGGACTATGGCTACACCTTC.

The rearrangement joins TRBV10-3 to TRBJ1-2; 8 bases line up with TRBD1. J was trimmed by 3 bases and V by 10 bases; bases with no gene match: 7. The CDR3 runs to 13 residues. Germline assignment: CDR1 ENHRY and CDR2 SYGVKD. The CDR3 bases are TGTGCCACACAAAGGACAGGGTACTATGGCTACACCTTC. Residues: CATQRTGYYGYTF.

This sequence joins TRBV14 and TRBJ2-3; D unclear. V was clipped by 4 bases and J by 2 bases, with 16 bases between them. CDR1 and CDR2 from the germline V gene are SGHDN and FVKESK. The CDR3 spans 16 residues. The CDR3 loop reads CASSPILSSNTDTQYF. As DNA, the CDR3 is TGTGCCAGCAGCCCGATTCTCAGCTCAAACACAGATACGCAGTATTTT.

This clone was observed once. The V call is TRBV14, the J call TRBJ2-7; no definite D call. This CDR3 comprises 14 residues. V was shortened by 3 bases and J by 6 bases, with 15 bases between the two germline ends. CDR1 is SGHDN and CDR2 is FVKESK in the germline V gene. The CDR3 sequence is CASSHNTVSGEQYF. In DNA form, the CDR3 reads TGTGCCAGCAGCCACAACACTGTTTCGGGCGAGCAGTACTTC. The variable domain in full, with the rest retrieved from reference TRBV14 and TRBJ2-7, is EAGVTQFPSHSVIEKGQTVTLRCDPISGHDNLYWYRRVMGKEIKFLLHFVKESKQDESGMPNNRFLAERTGGTYSTLKVQPAELEDSGVYFCASSHNTVSGEQYFGPGTRLTVT.

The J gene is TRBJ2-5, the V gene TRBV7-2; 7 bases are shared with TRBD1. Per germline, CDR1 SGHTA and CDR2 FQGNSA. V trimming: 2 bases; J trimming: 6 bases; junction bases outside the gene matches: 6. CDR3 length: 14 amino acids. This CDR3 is CASSLPNRGQTQYF. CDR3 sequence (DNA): TGTGCCAGCAGCTTACCCAACAGGGGTCAGACCCAGTACTTC.

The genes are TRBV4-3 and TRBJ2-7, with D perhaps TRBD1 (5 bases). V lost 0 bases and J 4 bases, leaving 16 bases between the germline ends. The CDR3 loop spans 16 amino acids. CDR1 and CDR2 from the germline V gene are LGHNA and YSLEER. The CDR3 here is CASSQDNGRVEYEQYF. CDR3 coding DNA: TGCGCCAGCAGCCAAGATAACGGCAGGGTGGAGTACGAGCAGTACTTC.

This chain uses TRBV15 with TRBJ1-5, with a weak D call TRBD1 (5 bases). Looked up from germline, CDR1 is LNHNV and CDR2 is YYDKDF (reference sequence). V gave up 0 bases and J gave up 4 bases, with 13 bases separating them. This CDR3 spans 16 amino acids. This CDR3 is CATSREQAGVNQPQHF. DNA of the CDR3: TGTGCCACCAGCAGAGAACAGGCTGGGGTTAATCAGCCCCAGCATTTT.

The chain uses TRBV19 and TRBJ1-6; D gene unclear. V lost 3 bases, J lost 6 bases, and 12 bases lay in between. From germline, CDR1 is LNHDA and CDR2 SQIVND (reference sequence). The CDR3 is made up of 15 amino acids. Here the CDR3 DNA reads TGTGCCAGTAGTATTAGGCGGGCCGTTAATTCACCCCTCCACTTT. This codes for CASSIRRAVNSPLHF.

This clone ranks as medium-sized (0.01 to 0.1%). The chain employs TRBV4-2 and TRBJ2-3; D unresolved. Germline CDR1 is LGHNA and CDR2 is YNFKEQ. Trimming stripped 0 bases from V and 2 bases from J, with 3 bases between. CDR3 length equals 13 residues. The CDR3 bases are TGTGCCAGCAGCCAAGATCTCACAGATACGCAGTATTTT. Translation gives CASSQDLTDTQYF.

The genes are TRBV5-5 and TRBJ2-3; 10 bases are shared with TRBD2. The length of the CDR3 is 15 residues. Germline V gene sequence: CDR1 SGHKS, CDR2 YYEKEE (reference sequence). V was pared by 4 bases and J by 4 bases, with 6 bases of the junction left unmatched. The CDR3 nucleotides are TGTGCCAGCAGCACACTAGCGGGACAAGCAGATACGCAGTATTTT. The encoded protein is CASSTLAGQADTQYF.

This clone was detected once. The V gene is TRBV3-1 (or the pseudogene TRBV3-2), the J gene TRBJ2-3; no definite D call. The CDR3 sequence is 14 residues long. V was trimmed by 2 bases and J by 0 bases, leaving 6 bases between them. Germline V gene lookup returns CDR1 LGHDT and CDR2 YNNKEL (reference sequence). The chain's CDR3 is CASSQLESTDTQYF. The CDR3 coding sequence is TGTGCCAGCAGCCAACTAGAGAGCACAGATACGCAGTATTTT.

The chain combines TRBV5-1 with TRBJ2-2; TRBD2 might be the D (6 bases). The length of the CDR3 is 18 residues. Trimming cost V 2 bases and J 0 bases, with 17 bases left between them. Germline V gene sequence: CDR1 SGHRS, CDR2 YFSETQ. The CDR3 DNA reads TGCGCCAGCAGCTTCGGGGGACGGATCTCCGCGAACACCGGGGAGCTGTTTTTT. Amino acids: CASSFGGRISANTGELFF.

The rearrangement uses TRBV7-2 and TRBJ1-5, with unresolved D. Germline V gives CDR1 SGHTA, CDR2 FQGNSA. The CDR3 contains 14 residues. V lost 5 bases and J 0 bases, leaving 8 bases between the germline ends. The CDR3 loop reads CASSPGGSNQPQHF. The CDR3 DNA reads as TGTGCCAGCAGCCCAGGAGGTAGCAATCAGCCCCAGCATTTT.

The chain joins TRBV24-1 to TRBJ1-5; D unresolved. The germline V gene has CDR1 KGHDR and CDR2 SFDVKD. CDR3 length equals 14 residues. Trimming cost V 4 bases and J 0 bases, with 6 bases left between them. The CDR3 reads CATSELNSNQPQHF. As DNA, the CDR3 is TGTGCCACCAGTGAGCTAAATAGCAATCAGCCCCAGCATTTT.

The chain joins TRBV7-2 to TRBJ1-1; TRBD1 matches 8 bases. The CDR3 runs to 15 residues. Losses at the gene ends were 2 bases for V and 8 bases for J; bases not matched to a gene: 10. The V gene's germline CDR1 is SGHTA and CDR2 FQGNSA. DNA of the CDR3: TGTGCCAGCAGCTTAATGGGCGGACAGGGAATCGAAGCTTTCTTT. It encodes CASSLMGGQGIEAFF.

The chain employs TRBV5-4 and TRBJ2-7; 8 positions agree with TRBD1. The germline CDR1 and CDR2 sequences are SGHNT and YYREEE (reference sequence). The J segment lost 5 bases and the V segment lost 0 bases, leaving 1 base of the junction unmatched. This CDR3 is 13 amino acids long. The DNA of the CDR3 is TGTGCCAGCAGCTTGGCAGGGGGCGACGAGCAGTACTTC. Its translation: CASSLAGGDEQYF.

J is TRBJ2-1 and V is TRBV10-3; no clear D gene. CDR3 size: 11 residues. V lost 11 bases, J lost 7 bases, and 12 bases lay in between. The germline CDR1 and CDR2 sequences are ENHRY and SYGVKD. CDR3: CAVLRRNEQFF. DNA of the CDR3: TGTGCCGTCCTCAGGCGTAATGAGCAGTTCTTC.

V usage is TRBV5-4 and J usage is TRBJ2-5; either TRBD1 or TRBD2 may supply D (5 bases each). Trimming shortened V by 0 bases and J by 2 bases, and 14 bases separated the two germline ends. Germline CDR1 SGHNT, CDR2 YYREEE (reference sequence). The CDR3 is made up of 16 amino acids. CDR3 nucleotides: TGTGCCAGCAGCTTGGTTGGGGGAGTTCTACAAGAGACCCAGTACTTC. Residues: CASSLVGGVLQETQYF.

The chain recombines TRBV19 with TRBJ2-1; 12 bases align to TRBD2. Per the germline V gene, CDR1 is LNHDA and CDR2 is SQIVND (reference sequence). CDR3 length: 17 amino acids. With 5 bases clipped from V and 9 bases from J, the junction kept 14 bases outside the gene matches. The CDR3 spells CASSSSSTSGRLTEQFF. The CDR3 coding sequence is TGTGCCAGTAGTTCCTCCTCGACTAGCGGGAGATTGACTGAGCAGTTCTTC.

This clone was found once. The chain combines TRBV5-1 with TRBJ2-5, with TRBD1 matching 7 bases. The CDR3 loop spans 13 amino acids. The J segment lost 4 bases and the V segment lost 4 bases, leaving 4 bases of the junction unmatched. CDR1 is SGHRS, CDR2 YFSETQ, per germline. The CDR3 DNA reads TGCGCCAGCAGCCTGCGGACAGGAGAGACCCAGTACTTC. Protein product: CASSLRTGETQYF.

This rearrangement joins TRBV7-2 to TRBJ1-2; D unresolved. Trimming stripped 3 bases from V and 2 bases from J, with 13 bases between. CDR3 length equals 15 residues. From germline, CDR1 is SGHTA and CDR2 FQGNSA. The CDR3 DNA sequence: TGTGCCAGCAGCTTCTACGGAGGGATCAACTATGGCTACACCTTC. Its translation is CASSFYGGINYGYTF.

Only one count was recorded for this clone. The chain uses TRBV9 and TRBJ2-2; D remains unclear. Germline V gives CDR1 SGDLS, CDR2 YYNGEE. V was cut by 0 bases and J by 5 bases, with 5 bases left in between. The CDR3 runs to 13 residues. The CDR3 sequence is CASSVDLTGELFF. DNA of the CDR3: TGTGCCAGCAGCGTAGACCTAACCGGGGAGCTGTTTTTT.

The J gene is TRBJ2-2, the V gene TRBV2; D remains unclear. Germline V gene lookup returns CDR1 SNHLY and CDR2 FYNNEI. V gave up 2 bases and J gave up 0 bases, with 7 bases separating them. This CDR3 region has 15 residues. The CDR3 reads CASSERNTNTGELFF. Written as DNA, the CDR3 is TGTGCCAGCAGTGAAAGGAATACGAACACCGGGGAGCTGTTTTTT.

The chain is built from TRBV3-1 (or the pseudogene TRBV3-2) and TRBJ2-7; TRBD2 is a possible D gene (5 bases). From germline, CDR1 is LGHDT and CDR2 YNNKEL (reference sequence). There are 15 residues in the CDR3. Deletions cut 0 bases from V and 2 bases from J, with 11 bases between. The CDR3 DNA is TGTGCCAGCAGCCAAGATAGGCGGGTTGCCTACGAGCAGTACTTC. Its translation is CASSQDRRVAYEQYF.